This T cell receptor (beta chain) was identified during a study of T-cell reconstitution after alpha-beta-depleted transplantation in children. The CDR3 length is 12 residues. CDR1 is MNHNY, CDR2 SVGAGI, per germline (reference sequence). The V gene end was trimmed by 6 bases and the J gene end by 3 bases; junction bases not matched to a gene: 2. In this sample, this clonotype turned up many times. The TCRbeta library was prepared with unique molecular identifiers. MiXCR, applied by TCRdb to the PCR reads, yields one record per CDR3 protein. The table has over 550,000 distinct CDR3 sequences, approximately 10% seen once.

The TCR was taken from a human donor who donated a stem cell graft to a child with acute myeloid leukemia. The chain is built from TRBV6-6 and TRBJ2-7; 7 positions agree with TRBD1. This specimen was PBMCs from the stem cell graft donor, taken from the stem cell graft. The CDR3 sequence is CASRGQFYEQYF. CDR3 sequence (DNA): TGTGCCAGCAGGGGACAGTTCTACGAGCAGTACTTC.